Presented here are 31 T cell receptor beta chains from one specimen sequenced in a study of shared clonotypes between healthy human individuals. The table came from immunoSEQ multiplex PCR; TCRdb's copy has only in-frame clones and leaves some out. Found here are some 690,000 clones, around 91% of them singletons; the top ten hold 30% to 40%. The specimen sequenced was memory CD8+ T cells from PBMCs. Sample subset: CD45RO+ cells pooled with CCR7-negative TemRA cells. The receptors were gathered from a man between 18 and 29 years old in good health. Some clones in this sample may be carry-over from other donors' samples.

This rearrangement joins TRBV9 to TRBJ2-7; D gene uncertain. This CDR3 contains 15 residues. With 0 bases removed from V and 0 bases from J, the gap between germline ends came to 10 bases. Germline CDR1 reads SGDLS; CDR2 reads YYNGEE. In nucleotides, the CDR3 is TGTGCCAGCAGCGTAGCTTGGCAGGTCTCCTACGAGCAGTACTTC. Its protein product is CASSVAWQVSYEQYF.

This clone was observed a few times. V is TRBV7-9 and J is TRBJ2-7; tentatively, D is TRBD2 (8 bases). The CDR3 covers 13 residues. The germline gives CDR1 SEHNR, CDR2 FQNEAQ (reference sequence). V lost 10 bases and J 5 bases, leaving 18 bases between the germline ends. The CDR3 loop is CATGGREGNEQYF. The CDR3 DNA reads as TGTGCCACAGGGGGTCGGGAGGGCAACGAGCAGTACTTC.

Only one count was recorded for this clone. The chain employs TRBV21-1 and TRBJ2-4; the D call of TRBD2 is as the table states it, not checked on the DNA. TRBV21-1 is deemed a pseudogene. The CDR3 loop spans 21 amino acids. Here the CDR3 DNA reads TGTGCCAGCAGCAAATCCCGTTGGACGGGACTAGCCTTATTAGCCAAAAACATTCAGTACTTC. Amino acids: CASSKSRWTGLALLAKNIQYF.

The count of this clone is one. The chain combines TRBV27 with TRBJ2-1; no clear D gene. The CDR3 consists of 13 residues. V was trimmed by 2 bases and J by 4 bases, leaving 6 bases between them. Germline V gene sequence: CDR1 MNHEY, CDR2 SMNVEV (reference sequence). The CDR3 protein is CASSLKVYNEQFF. The CDR3 DNA reads as TGTGCCAGCAGTTTAAAGGTTTACAATGAGCAGTTCTTC.

The V and J genes are TRBV30 and TRBJ2-2, with D perhaps TRBD1 (5 bases). Between the trimmed V and J ends, which lost 5 bases and 5 bases, there was a span of 21 bases. This CDR3 contains 16 residues. Germline V gene data show CDR1 as GTSNPN and CDR2 as SVGIG (reference sequence). The CDR3 sequence: CAWSAPDSRFTGELFF. Written as DNA, the CDR3 is TGTGCCTGGTCCGCGCCCGACAGCAGATTTACCGGGGAGCTGTTTTTT. Full variable domain (missing parts from reference TRBV30 and TRBJ2-2): SQTIHQWPATLVQPVGSPLSLECTVEGTSNPNLYWYRQAAGRGLQLLFYSVGIGQISSEVPQNLSASRPQDRQFILSSKKLLLSDSGFYLCAWSAPDSRFTGELFFGEGSRLTVL.

In its sample, this clone was seen once. The rearrangement links TRBV27 to TRBJ2-7; a possible D gene is TRBD2 (5 bases). This CDR3 has 16 amino acids. Germline V gives CDR1 MNHEY, CDR2 SMNVEV (reference sequence). Trimming cost V 6 bases and J 2 bases, with 20 bases left between them. The CDR3 reads CASSNTPETGTYEQYF. The DNA for the CDR3 is TGTGCCAGCAGCAATACCCCAGAGACGGGAACCTACGAGCAGTACTTC.

This chain links TRBV4-2 with TRBJ2-7; 8 bases are shared with TRBD2. The junction had 8 bases not matched to a gene; V was cut back by 1 base and J by 3 bases. CDR1 LGHNA and CDR2 YNFKEQ come from the germline V gene. The CDR3 totals 16 residues. CDR3 in DNA: TGTGCCAGCAGCCAAGCCAAGACTAGCGCCTTCTACGAGCAGTACTTC. Protein sequence: CASSQAKTSAFYEQYF.

The V call is TRBV10-3, the J call TRBJ1-2; no clear D. The CDR3 runs to 12 residues. CDR1 is ENHRY and CDR2 is SYGVKD in the germline V gene. The V gene lost 7 bases and the J gene lost 7 bases, with 13 bases spanning the gap. Here the CDR3 DNA reads TGTGCCATCAACGATGACCCGGGTGGCTACACCTTC. Protein product: CAINDDPGGYTF.

The chain uses TRBV25-1 and TRBJ1-1; a weak D match, TRBD1 (6 bases). CDR3 length: 11 amino acids. Looked up from germline, CDR1 is MGHDK and CDR2 is SYGVNS. Deletions cut 10 bases from V and 10 bases from J, with 16 bases between. In DNA, the CDR3 is TGTGCCACCCGGGGGGAGACAGGAGCTTTCTTT. Its translation is CATRGETGAFF.

The chain couples TRBV4-2 to TRBJ2-1; TRBD2 agrees at 10 bases. CDR1 and CDR2 from the germline V gene are LGHNA and YNFKEQ. Trimming removed 4 bases from V and 7 bases from J; junction bases left unmatched: 4. CDR3 length equals 14 residues. The CDR3: CASSPSGSANEQFF. Here the CDR3 DNA reads TGTGCCAGCAGCCCTAGCGGGAGCGCGAATGAGCAGTTCTTC.

The rearrangement joins TRBV28 to TRBJ1-4; possibly TRBD1 for D (5 bases). V was shortened by 7 bases and J by 7 bases, with 16 bases between the two germline ends. CDR1 is MDHEN and CDR2 is SYDVKM in the germline V gene. There are 14 residues in the CDR3. Here the CDR3 DNA reads TGTGCCAGCACCAGAATGAGGGGCCGTGAAAAACTGTTTTTT. Translated, it gives CASTRMRGREKLFF.

The genes are TRBV28 and TRBJ2-1; 10 bases fit TRBD2. Germline CDR1 reads MDHEN; CDR2 reads SYDVKM. V was pared by 3 bases and J by 2 bases, with 13 bases of the junction left unmatched. The CDR3 is made up of 19 amino acids. As DNA, the CDR3 is TGTGCCAGCAGTTTCCCCGCCTACCCGGGACTAGCGACCTACAATGAGCAGTTCTTC. Translating gives CASSFPAYPGLATYNEQFF.

The V call is TRBV15, the J call TRBJ1-1; D not certain. V was pared by 0 bases and J by 10 bases, with 15 bases between. Germline CDR1 is LNHNV and CDR2 is YYDKDF (reference sequence). This CDR3 has 14 residues. As DNA, the CDR3 is TGTGCCACCAGCAGAGATAGACCCCCGCTCGCAGCTTTCTTT. Translated: CATSRDRPPLAAFF.

The rearrangement joins TRBV29-1 to TRBJ1-2, with D possibly matching TRBD1 (6 bases). The CDR3 has 14 residues. V was clipped by 4 bases and J by 2 bases, with 14 bases between them. CDR1 SQVTM and CDR2 ANQGSEA come from the germline V gene. As DNA, the CDR3 is TGCAGCGTTGTTACCCTGGACAGCAACTATGGCTACACCTTC. Translation gives CSVVTLDSNYGYTF.

J is TRBJ2-2 and V is TRBV27; D is unresolved. V lost 5 bases and J 1 base, leaving 8 bases between the germline ends. Germline-derived CDR1 and CDR2 are MNHEY and SMNVEV (reference sequence). The CDR3 sequence is 14 residues long. This CDR3 is CASSKSLNTGELFF. In DNA form, the CDR3 reads TGTGCCAGCAGTAAATCCCTGAACACCGGGGAGCTGTTTTTT.

This rearrangement joins TRBV10-2 to TRBJ1-5, with a possible D match to TRBD1 (5 bases). Trimming took 5 bases from V and 5 from J, leaving 13 bases between them. Per the germline V gene, CDR1 is WSHSY and CDR2 is SAAADI. This CDR3 comprises 14 residues. The CDR3, as DNA: TGCGCCAGCAGTTCCCTTTGGGGCCATCAGCCCCAGCATTTT. Protein product: CASSSLWGHQPQHF.

The CDR3 sequence: CASSWGRNEQYF. The CDR3 nucleotides read TGCGCCAGCAGCTGGGGGAGGAACGAGCAGTACTTC. The rearrangement links TRBV5-1 to TRBJ2-7, with D maybe TRBD2 (6 bases). The V end lost 3 bases, the J end lost 5 bases, and 9 bases lay between the germline ends. From germline, CDR1 is SGHRS and CDR2 YFSETQ. The CDR3 is made up of 12 amino acids.

The gene calls are TRBV11-2 and TRBJ2-1; TRBD2 aligns across 11 bases. V shed 5 bases and J 5 bases; nucleotides not matched to a gene: 11. Germline assignment: CDR1 SGHAT and CDR2 FQNNGV. The CDR3 loop spans 17 amino acids. CDR3 coding DNA: TGTGCCAGCAGCCCGACGACTAGCGGGGATCGCCACAATGAGCAGTTCTTC. This translates into CASSPTTSGDRHNEQFF.

The chain has TRBV9 and TRBJ1-2; 10 positions agree with TRBD1. The CDR3 sequence is 17 residues long. Germline V gene lookup returns CDR1 SGDLS and CDR2 YYNGEE. J lost 4 bases, V lost 3 bases, and 12 bases had no gene match. Here the CDR3 DNA reads TGTGCCAGCAGCGATAACACCGGGACAGGGGAGATCTATGGCTACACCTTC. Its translation: CASSDNTGTGEIYGYTF.

The chain recombines TRBV5-4 with TRBJ2-7; D is perhaps TRBD2 (6 bases). The CDR3 runs 14 residues. Germline V gene sequence: CDR1 SGHNT, CDR2 YYREEE (reference sequence). Trimming pared 0 bases from V and 0 bases from J, leaving 7 bases between. Here the CDR3 DNA reads TGTGCCAGCAGCTTGGTCGGGAGCTCCTACGAGCAGTACTTC. It encodes CASSLVGSSYEQYF.

As to this clone: The same CDR3 can be traced to other DNA sequences in this sample. This chain joins TRBV9 and TRBJ1-5; D uncertain. V lost 0 bases and J 0 bases, leaving 7 bases between the germline ends. The CDR3 sequence is 15 residues long. The germline V gene has CDR1 SGDLS and CDR2 YYNGEE. The CDR3 is CASSVAGDSNQPQHF. The CDR3 DNA reads as TGTGCCAGCAGCGTAGCCGGCGATAGCAATCAGCCCCAGCATTTT.

The rearrangement links TRBV28 to TRBJ2-7; 9 bases map to TRBD1. Germline loops: CDR1 MDHEN, CDR2 SYDVKM. The CDR3 contains 15 residues. J was trimmed by 3 bases and V by 4 bases; bases with no gene match: 7. In DNA, the CDR3 is TGTGCCAGCAGTTGGATGGGACAGGGATACTACGAGCAGTACTTC. This translates into CASSWMGQGYYEQYF.

About this clone itself: This same CDR3 is encoded by further DNA sequences in the sample. This rearrangement joins TRBV7-9 to TRBJ1-1; D remains ambiguous. This CDR3 region has 12 residues. Looked up from germline, CDR1 is SEHNR and CDR2 is FQNEAQ (reference sequence). V lost 3 bases and J lost 5, with 7 bases in between. CDR3 nucleotides: TGTGCCAGCAGCTTTGGGGATACTGAAGCTTTCTTT. It translates to CASSFGDTEAFF.

This chain joins TRBV28 and TRBJ2-7, with D perhaps TRBD2 (5 bases). The CDR3 consists of 17 residues. Germline V gene sequence: CDR1 MDHEN, CDR2 SYDVKM. Deletions cut 0 bases from V and 0 bases from J, with 15 bases between. The CDR3 DNA is TGTGCCAGCAGTTTATGGGGAGAAGCTTATAGCTCCTACGAGCAGTACTTC. This encodes CASSLWGEAYSSYEQYF. Filled out from reference TRBV28 and TRBJ2-7, the complete variable domain reads DVKVTQSSRYLVKRTGEKVFLECVQDMDHENMFWYRQDPGLGLRLIYFSYDVKMKEKGDIPEGYSVSREKKERFSLILESASTNQTSMYLCASSLWGEAYSSYEQYFGPGTRLTVT.

This rearrangement joins TRBV28 to TRBJ2-5; 8 nucleotides align to TRBD2. Germline CDR1 MDHEN, CDR2 SYDVKM. The CDR3 sequence is 14 residues long. The V segment lost 5 bases and the J segment 2 bases; nucleotides outside the gene matches: 4. The CDR3 DNA reads TGTGCCAGCAGTCTAATAGCGGGGCAAGAGACCCAGTACTTC. It yields the protein CASSLIAGQETQYF. The full variable domain, rest sourced from reference TRBV28 and TRBJ2-5, is DVKVTQSSRYLVKRTGEKVFLECVQDMDHENMFWYRQDPGLGLRLIYFSYDVKMKEKGDIPEGYSVSREKKERFSLILESASTNQTSMYLCASSLIAGQETQYFGPGTRLLVL.

The V call is TRBV28, the J call TRBJ2-7; the D gene is possibly TRBD1 (6 bases). In germline, CDR1 is MDHEN, CDR2 SYDVKM. V lost 7 bases, J lost 0 bases, and 13 bases lay in between. This CDR3 spans 14 amino acids. The CDR3 sequence is CASTRTDLSYEQYF. DNA for the CDR3: TGTGCCAGCACCCGGACAGATCTCTCCTACGAGCAGTACTTC. The whole variable domain, remainder taken from reference TRBV28 and TRBJ2-7, is DVKVTQSSRYLVKRTGEKVFLECVQDMDHENMFWYRQDPGLGLRLIYFSYDVKMKEKGDIPEGYSVSREKKERFSLILESASTNQTSMYLCASTRTDLSYEQYFGPGTRLTVT.

The chain combines TRBV4-1 with TRBJ2-3; TRBD1 agrees at 7 bases. The V and J ends lost 6 bases and 5 bases, in that order; junction bases with no gene match: 2. This CDR3 contains 12 residues. Germline V gene data show CDR1 as MGHRA and CDR2 as YSYEKL. The CDR3 DNA sequence: TGCGCCAGCAGTAACAGGGGAGATACGCAGTATTTT. Its translation is CASSNRGDTQYF.

The rearrangement uses TRBV4-1 and TRBJ2-5, with TRBD1 matching over 9 bases. The J call could be wrong; TRBJ2-7 is a better fit for the DNA end. The CDR3 is 16 residues long. Germline lookup yields CDR1 MGHRA and CDR2 YSYEKL. For the CDR3, the DNA is TGCGCCAGCAGCCAAGTTCCGGGACAGGGTGGCTACGAGCAGTACTTC. This sequence encodes CASSQVPGQGGYEQYF.

J is TRBJ1-1 and V is TRBV27; TRBD1 might be the D (5 bases). Per germline, CDR1 MNHEY and CDR2 SMNVEV (reference sequence). Trimming took 2 bases from V and 5 from J, leaving 15 bases between them. CDR3 length: 15 amino acids. The DNA for the CDR3 is TGTGCCAGCAGTTTACAGCCGGGGGGTGGTACTGAAGCTTTCTTT. Translation gives CASSLQPGGGTEAFF.

V is TRBV6-5 and J is TRBJ2-2; D is possibly TRBD2 (6 bases). The CDR3 spans 14 residues. V lost 6 bases, J lost 3 bases, and 11 bases lay in between. Germline CDR1 MNHEY, CDR2 SVGAGI. CDR3 DNA sequence: TGTGCCAGCAGGCCCGGGGGTTACACCGGGGAGCTGTTTTTT. Its translation: CASRPGGYTGELFF.

The sample holds one count of this clone. CDR3 sequence: CASSPRDFYGYTF. For the CDR3, the DNA is TGTGCCAGCAGCCCCCGGGACTTCTATGGCTACACCTTC. The chain uses TRBV11-2 and TRBJ1-2; D perhaps matches TRBD1 (5 bases). Germline-derived CDR1 and CDR2 are SGHAT and FQNNGV. The CDR3 length is 13 residues. The ends were cut back, 5 bases at V and 4 bases at J, with 11 bases in the middle.